What follows describes a single T cell receptor (beta chain). Its antigen is currently unknown. The germline V gene has CDR1 LNHDA and CDR2 SQIVND (reference sequence). The CDR3 length is 15 residues. V gave up 0 bases and J gave up 0 bases, with 6 bases separating them. The study ran its PCR with 60 Vbeta and 13 Jbeta primers. Using immunoSEQ multiplex PCR, the repertoire was profiled, and TCRdb retains in-frame clones only, with some absent. This sample has about 150,000 clones; about four fifths occur once, and the top ten carry about 4.3%. The data were taken from a study of cytomegalovirus exposure and HLA in healthy donors. Across the study: About 200 million T cells yielded 100 million to 130 million unique TCR beta sequences, as an earlier analysis found. Counted in an early data release were 85 million or so unique TCRs from HLA-typed donors. Most genotyped donors, roughly 83% of about 430, had Caucasian-associated genetic ancestry. Regarding the study as a whole: Reported findings show TCR beta sequences accurately forecast HLA-A and HLA-B alleles in most subjects.

Sequenced input: PBMCs. This sequence joins TRBV19 and TRBJ1-3; D is unclear. The sequence came from a man aged 25-40 years in good health. CDR3 protein: CASSIDRSSGNTIYF. The CDR3, as DNA: TGTGCCAGTAGTATAGACAGGTCCTCTGGAAACACCATATATTTT.